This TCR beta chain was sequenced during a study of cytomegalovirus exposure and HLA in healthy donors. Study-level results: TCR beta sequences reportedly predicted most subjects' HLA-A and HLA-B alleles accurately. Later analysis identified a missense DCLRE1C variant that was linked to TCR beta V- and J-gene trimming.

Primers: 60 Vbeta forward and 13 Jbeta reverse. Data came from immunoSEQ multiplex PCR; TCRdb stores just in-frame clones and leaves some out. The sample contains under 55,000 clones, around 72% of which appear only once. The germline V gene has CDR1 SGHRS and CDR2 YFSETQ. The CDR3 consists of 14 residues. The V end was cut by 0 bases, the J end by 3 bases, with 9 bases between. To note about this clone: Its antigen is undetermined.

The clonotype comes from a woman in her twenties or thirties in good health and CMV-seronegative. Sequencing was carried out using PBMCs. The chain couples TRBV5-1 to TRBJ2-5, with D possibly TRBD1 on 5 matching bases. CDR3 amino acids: CASSLEGLEETQYF. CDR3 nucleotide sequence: TGCGCCAGCAGCTTGGAGGGGCTGGAAGAGACCCAGTACTTC.